This T cell receptor beta chain was captured in a study of blood T cell repertoires in COVID-19. Overall study: From the United States, Italy and Spain came samples of acute and convalescent COVID-19. PBMCs, B-cell-depleted T cells, or T cells provided the cDNA or gDNA that made up the material.

The CDR3 spans 15 residues. Germline CDR1 and CDR2: MNHEY and SMNVEV (reference sequence). The V and J ends lost 6 bases and 5 bases, in that order; junction bases with no gene match: 11. Source study methods: How many nucleated cells were present was estimated from reference gene primer amplification. Using immunoSEQ multiplex PCR, the repertoire was profiled, and TCRdb retains in-frame clones only, with some absent. That table gives V, J and clone size, and the DNA gave D and trimming. This sample yields about 77,000 clones, of which more than 70% are seen a single time; 16% belongs to the top ten.

The genes are TRBV27 and TRBJ2-7; TRBD1 matches at 9 bases. Sequenced material: peripheral blood. The origin of this receptor is a man between 65 and 85 years old with active or convalescent COVID-19. The CDR3 is CASRSDGTGTDEQYF. For the CDR3, the DNA is TGTGCCAGCAGGTCGGATGGGACAGGGACAGACGAGCAGTACTTC.